The rows below give T cell receptor beta chains drawn from one sample of a study of radiotherapy plus CTLA-4 blockade in lung cancer. Here immunoSEQ multiplex PCR was the method, and the copy in TCRdb shows in-frame clones only, minus some. The sample records around 45,000 clones, around nine tenths being singletons. The sequencing here drew on peripheral blood, taken from a patient treated with radiotherapy plus ipilimumab. The receptors were sampled from a human donor with non-small cell lung cancer whose response to radiotherapy plus ipilimumab could not be evaluated. Both conserved end residues are part of each CDR3. D genes are given only for firm matches. Clone size is shown for a subset of rows, as once, few, many or a class of expanded clone.

d_gene	v_gene	j_gene	abundance	CDR3nt	CDR3aa
TRBD2	TRBV2	TRBJ2-7	once	TGTGCCAGCCTCTCTAGCGGGGGCTACGAGCAGTACTTC	CASLSSGGYEQYF
-	TRBV6-5	TRBJ2-7	few	TGTGCCAGCAGTTATCTGGCGGCTACCTACGAGCAGTACTTC	CASSYLAATYEQYF
-	TRBV9	TRBJ2-1	-	TGTGCCAGCAGCGTAGACGGAAGGGGGTCCAATGAGCAGTTCTTC	CASSVDGRGSNEQFF
TRBD2	TRBV7-2	TRBJ2-7	-	TGTGCCAGCAGCGGGGGGACTAGCGGGCGACTCTACGAGCAGTACTTC	CASSGGTSGRLYEQYF
TRBD1	TRBV4-3	TRBJ2-1	-	TGCGCCAGCAGCCAAGATCGCGACAGGGCGGTCTTCTTC	CASSQDRDRAVFF
TRBD1	TRBV28	TRBJ2-1	-	TGTGCCAGCAGTCGGGACAGGGGTTCCTACAATGAGCAGTTCTTC	CASSRDRGSYNEQFF
TRBD2	TRBV28	TRBJ2-2	-	TGTGCCAGCAGCGTATGGGGACTAGCGGGAGGGCCCGGGGAGCTGTTTTTT	CASSVWGLAGGPGELFF
-	TRBV9	TRBJ2-2	-	TGTGCCAGCAGCGTAGAGGTACAGGAGGGAACCGGGGAGCTGTTTTTT	CASSVEVQEGTGELFF
-	TRBV29-1	TRBJ1-1	-	TGCAGCGTTGAAGATTCCGCGGCGAACACTGAAGCTTTCTTT	CSVEDSAANTEAFF
-	TRBV10-3	TRBJ2-3	-	TGTGCCATCGGACAGTCTAGCACAGATACGCAGTATTTT	CAIGQSSTDTQYF
TRBD2	TRBV19	TRBJ2-2	-	TGTGCCAGTAGTGCCCGGGGGGGGTGGAACACCGGGGAGCTGTTTTTT	CASSARGGWNTGELFF
-	TRBV11-2	TRBJ2-7	-	TGTGCCAGCAGAGGGAGGTCCTACGAGCAGTACTTC	CASRGRSYEQYF
-	TRBV28	TRBJ1-2	-	TGTGCCAGCAGTTTGACACAGCCCAACTATGGCTACACCTTC	CASSLTQPNYGYTF
-	TRBV18	TRBJ1-1	-	TGTGCCAGCTCACCTAGGGGGTACGGGAACACTGAAGCTTTCTTT	CASSPRGYGNTEAFF
-	TRBV28	TRBJ2-1	-	TGTGCCAGCAGTTTAATGACCCGGCCACTCCAGGGTGAGCAGTTCTTC	CASSLMTRPLQGEQFF
-	TRBV19	TRBJ1-1	-	TGTGCCAGTAGTATGATGTCGGGGGCTGAAGCTTTCTTT	CASSMMSGAEAFF
TRBD1	TRBV10-3	TRBJ2-7	-	TGTGCCATCAGTGTGGGGGGACAGGGGAGTTTGCGCGAGCAGTACTTC	CAISVGGQGSLREQYF
TRBD2	TRBV6-1	TRBJ2-7	-	TGTGCCTTGGGCGGGGGCTCCTACGAGCAGTACTTC	CALGGGSYEQYF
-	TRBV19	TRBJ1-2	-	TGTGCCAGTAGTATAGTCCAGGGAAACTATGGCTACACCTTC	CASSIVQGNYGYTF
TRBD1	TRBV6-1	TRBJ1-2	-	TGTGCCAGCAGTGAACGGGACAGGGGAGGCTACACCTTC	CASSERDRGGYTF
-	TRBV5-1	TRBJ1-1	-	TGCGCCAGCAGCTTGGACAGCGGGGGCACTGAAGCTTTCTTT	CASSLDSGGTEAFF
TRBD1	TRBV5-1	TRBJ1-2	-	TGCGCCAGCAGCCCCCAGGGGGCGGATGGCTACACCTTC	CASSPQGADGYTF
TRBD1	TRBV14	TRBJ1-2	-	TGTGCCAGCAGCCAAACCACGGGACAGTATAGCGGCTACACCTTC	CASSQTTGQYSGYTF
TRBD1	TRBV4-1	TRBJ2-7	-	TGCGCCAGCAGCCAAGTAGGGGACAGGGATGAAAAGTACTTC	CASSQVGDRDEKYF
TRBD1	TRBV6-1	TRBJ1-4	-	TGTGCCAGCAGTGAAAGGGGGGCCGGCAGGGGGCGCGGTGAAAAACTGTTTTTT	CASSERGAGRGRGEKLFF
TRBD1	TRBV6-5	TRBJ1-1	-	TGTGCCAGCAGTACCCCGGACAGGATAGGCACTGAAGCTTTCTTT	CASSTPDRIGTEAFF
TRBD1	TRBV11-2	TRBJ1-2	-	TGTGCCAGCAGCTTATTACAGGGGGCAGATCTAGACTATGGCTACACCTTC	CASSLLQGADLDYGYTF
-	TRBV2	TRBJ2-5	-	TGTGCCAGCAGCCCTCCCCCCCGGCGGCAAGAGACCCAGTACTTC	CASSPPPRRQETQYF
TRBD1	TRBV7-8	TRBJ2-2	-	TGTGCCAGCAGCTCGCCCCGGGACAGACCCACCGGGGAGCTGTTTTTT	CASSSPRDRPTGELFF
TRBD1	TRBV5-1	TRBJ2-7	-	TGCGCCAGCAGCCCCGGACAGGACCTTACCTACGAGCAGTACTTC	CASSPGQDLTYEQYF
TRBD1	TRBV5-4	TRBJ2-5	-	TGTGCCAGCAGCTTGTCCGGGGCAGGGGGAGAGACCCAGTACTTC	CASSLSGAGGETQYF
-	TRBV5-4	TRBJ1-3	-	TGTGCCAGCAGTCAGGGCCCAGGAACGGGAAACACCATATATTTT	CASSQGPGTGNTIYF
-	TRBV6-6	TRBJ2-7	-	TGTGCCAGCAGTTTGCTTAGCGGCCAACCCTACGAGCAGTACTTC	CASSLLSGQPYEQYF
-	TRBV7-2	TRBJ1-3	-	TGTGCCAGCAGCTTAGGTCCGACAGTAATGCCCTCTGGAAACACCATATATTTT	CASSLGPTVMPSGNTIYF
TRBD1	TRBV6-4	TRBJ1-2	-	TGTGCCAGCAGTGACGGAACGGGACAGAACTATGGCTACACCTTC	CASSDGTGQNYGYTF
TRBD2	TRBV7-2	TRBJ2-1	once	TGTGCCAGCAGGGAGGGACTTAGCGGGCCCTACAATGAGCAGTTCTTC	CASREGLSGPYNEQFF
-	TRBV10-2	TRBJ2-3	-	TGCGCCAGCAGTGATCGGTCTAGCGTTACGCAGTATTTT	CASSDRSSVTQYF
TRBD2	TRBV6-1	TRBJ2-5	-	TGTGCCAGCAGTGAAAGGGGCAAGGCGGGGGGGCGGGAGACCCAGTACTTC	CASSERGKAGGRETQYF
TRBD1	TRBV10-2	TRBJ2-3	-	TGCGCCAGCAGTGACACCGGACAGGGTATGGATACGCAGTATTTT	CASSDTGQGMDTQYF
TRBD1	TRBV30	TRBJ2-6	-	TGTGCCTGGAATGGGGACAGGGCCCCCTCTGGGGCCAACGTCCTGACTTTC	CAWNGDRAPSGANVLTF
TRBD2	TRBV2	TRBJ2-4	-	TGTGCCAGCAGGACGGGGGGAGCCAAAAACATTCAGTACTTC	CASRTGGAKNIQYF
-	TRBV7-8	TRBJ1-2	-	TGTGCCAGCAGCTTACCAGGGAATACTGGCTACACCTTC	CASSLPGNTGYTF
-	TRBV27	TRBJ1-5	-	TGTGCCAGCAGTTTAACCCAGGATTATAGCAATCAGCCCCAGCATTTT	CASSLTQDYSNQPQHF
-	TRBV11-2	TRBJ1-2	-	TGTGCCAGCAGCTCCGGGGAGGTTGGCTACACCTTC	CASSSGEVGYTF
-	TRBV7-9	TRBJ2-3	-	TGTGCCAGCAGCTTCGAGCGGGATACGCAGTATTTT	CASSFERDTQYF
-	TRBV27	TRBJ2-7	once	TGTGCCAGCAGTTTAGCAAAAGGACAGTACGAGCAGTACTTC	CASSLAKGQYEQYF
-	TRBV18	TRBJ2-6	-	TGTGCCAGCTCACCCGCCCAGGTGGGAGCTGGGGCCAACGTCCTGACTTTC	CASSPAQVGAGANVLTF
-	TRBV14	TRBJ2-1	few	TGTGCCAGCAGCCAGCAGGGGACAGTGGGGGGTGAGCAGTTCTTC	CASSQQGTVGGEQFF
-	TRBV7-2	TRBJ2-5	-	TGTGCCAGCAGCCAGGGTGGACTATCCGTGCAAGAGACCCAGTACTTC	CASSQGGLSVQETQYF
TRBD1	TRBV7-9	TRBJ1-1	-	TGTGCCAGCAGCGGGACAGGGTTTCCGGGTGAAGCTTTCTTT	CASSGTGFPGEAFF
TRBD1	TRBV2	TRBJ1-5	-	TGTGCCAGCAGCACAGGGGGCGAAGGGCCCCAGCATTTT	CASSTGGEGPQHF
-	TRBV4-3	TRBJ1-1	few	TGCGCCAGCAGCCAAGGTCACGACGCGGGGCGTACTGAAGCTTTCTTT	CASSQGHDAGRTEAFF
TRBD2	TRBV7-2	TRBJ2-7	-	TGTGCCAGCAGCTTAGAGGGTCTAGCGGGTTACTACGAGCAGTACTTC	CASSLEGLAGYYEQYF
TRBD1	TRBV2	TRBJ1-1	-	TGTGCCAGCAGTGGGGACAGAAAAGCTTTCTTT	CASSGDRKAFF
-	TRBV7-2	TRBJ2-3	-	TGTGCCAGCGGGTATGAAACGGGTACGCAGTATTTT	CASGYETGTQYF